The 10 T cell receptor beta chains listed next were all sequenced from one sample in a study of identical twins' blood T cells. TCRdb redid the calling of the 5' RACE reads with MiXCR, one entry per CDR3 protein. The sample lists a few hundred thousand distinct CDR3 sequences, about 28% occurring once. The sample comprised PBMCs. These receptors were obtained from a woman between 18 and 55 years old in good health.

The J gene is TRBJ1-5, the V gene TRBV6-6; 9 nucleotides align to TRBD1. With 6 bases clipped from V and 3 bases from J, the junction kept 9 bases outside the gene matches. The CDR3 runs to 16 residues. CDR1 is MNHNY, CDR2 SVGAGI, per germline (reference sequence). The CDR3 is CASSVTQGALNQPQHF. The CDR3 nucleotides read TGTGCCAGCAGCGTGACACAGGGGGCCCTCAATCAGCCCCAGCATTTT.

The chain uses TRBV10-2 and TRBJ2-1; D is unclear. The CDR3 has 14 amino acids. Trimming pared 0 bases from V and 8 bases from J, leaving 11 bases between. Germline values: CDR1 WSHSY, CDR2 SAAADI. The CDR3 nucleotides are TGCGCCAGCAGTGAGTCGCGAAGACGGGATGAGCAGTTCTTC. Encoded protein: CASSESRRRDEQFF.

This clonotype showed up just a few times. The chain carries TRBV6-6 and TRBJ2-3, with 10 positions matching TRBD2. Unmatched junction bases numbered 6, after V lost 8 bases and J lost 1 base. Germline V gene sequence: CDR1 MNHNY, CDR2 SVGAGI (reference sequence). This CDR3 is built from 15 residues. This CDR3 is CASWSSGSRTDTQYF. CDR3 sequence (DNA): TGTGCCAGCTGGTCTAGCGGGAGCCGCACAGATACGCAGTATTTT.

The rearrangement joins TRBV5-1 to TRBJ1-1; TRBD1 agrees at 8 bases. Losses at the gene ends were 3 bases for V and 7 bases for J; bases not matched to a gene: 14. The CDR3 contains 16 residues. Germline loops: CDR1 SGHRS, CDR2 YFSETQ. CDR3 DNA: TGCGCCAGCAGCTGGAATGCACCGGGACAGGCAATTGAAGCTTTCTTT. Its translation is CASSWNAPGQAIEAFF. Combining the CDR3 with reference TRBV5-1 and TRBJ1-1 gives the whole variable domain KAGVTQTPRYLIKTRGQQVTLSCSPISGHRSVSWYQQTPGQGLQFLFEYFSETQRNKGNFPGRFSGRQFSNSRSEMNVSTLELGDSALYLCASSWNAPGQAIEAFFGQGTRLTVV.

In this sample, this clonotype turned up a few times. J is TRBJ2-4 and V is TRBV6-5; D might be TRBD2 (5 bases). CDR1 is MNHEY and CDR2 is SVGAGI in the germline V gene. V was shortened by 4 bases and J by 4 bases, with 14 bases between the two germline ends. The CDR3 extends over 15 amino acids. Here the CDR3 reads CASSSFGRRKNIQYF. Written as DNA, the CDR3 is TGTGCCAGCAGTTCTTTTGGCAGGAGGAAAAACATTCAGTACTTC.

The chain employs TRBV20-1 and TRBJ2-2; 13 positions agree with TRBD2. Germline lookup yields CDR1 DFQATT and CDR2 SNEGSKA (reference sequence). This CDR3 is 17 amino acids long. Trimming removed 0 bases from V and 6 bases from J; junction bases left unmatched: 7. The CDR3 loop is CSARDQGTSGTSGELFF. The DNA for the CDR3 is TGCAGTGCTAGAGATCAGGGGACTAGCGGGACCTCCGGGGAGCTGTTTTTT.

This clonotype was found a few times. The chain recombines TRBV6-2 or TRBV6-3 with TRBJ1-1, with D maybe TRBD1 (6 bases). Deletions cut 6 bases from V and 1 base from J, with 12 bases between. CDR1 is MNHEY and CDR2 is SVGEGT in the germline V gene. This CDR3 has 14 residues. For the CDR3, the DNA is TGTGCCAGCAGACCTTTGGACAGGAACACTGAAGCTTTCTTT. This sequence encodes CASRPLDRNTEAFF.

V and J are TRBV20-1 and TRBJ1-3, with D tentatively TRBD1 (5 bases). The germline V gene has CDR1 DFQATT and CDR2 SNEGSKA (reference sequence). The V end lost 5 bases, the J end lost 4 bases, and 18 bases lay between the germline ends. The CDR3 loop spans 15 amino acids. The CDR3: CSAGLTGGGGNTIYF. Here the CDR3 DNA reads TGCAGTGCTGGCCTCACCGGGGGAGGGGGAAACACCATATATTTT.

A few counts support this clonotype. This chain joins TRBV11-2 and TRBJ2-1; D call uncertain. In germline, CDR1 is SGHAT, CDR2 FQNNGV. The CDR3 covers 12 residues. V lost 5 bases to trimming and J lost 9 bases, with 11 bases between them. The DNA of the CDR3 is TGTGCCAGCAGCGCCGCCCTGGGTGAGCAGTTCTTC. Translated, it gives CASSAALGEQFF.

The rearrangement uses TRBV12-5 and TRBJ1-5; no clear D gene. Germline V gene data show CDR1 as LGHNT and CDR2 as FRNRAP. The CDR3 sequence is 13 residues long. The V end was cut by 3 bases, the J end by 0 bases, with 3 bases between. CDR3 sequence (DNA): TGTGCTAGTGGTTTTGGTAGCAATCAGCCCCAGCATTTT. Protein sequence: CASGFGSNQPQHF. The variable domain in full, completed from reference TRBV12-5 and TRBJ1-5, reads DARVTQTPRHKVTEMGQEVTMRCQPILGHNTVFWYRQTMMQGLELLAYFRNRAPLDDSGMPKDRFSAEMPDATLATLKIQPSEPRDSAVYFCASGFGSNQPQHFGDGTRLSIL.